Below, 13 T cell receptor beta chains from the same sample are listed, as sequenced in a study of T cells in Graves' hyperthyroidism and ophthalmopathy. The CDR3 regions of TCR beta were amplified from RNA transcripts. First-round RT-PCR targeting the TCR CDR3 was performed with the HTBI primer set. One entry per CDR3 protein results from TCRdb running MiXCR on the multiplex PCR reads. The sample consists of roughly 710,000 distinct CDR3 sequences, roughly 32% of them appearing once. Input material: blood. The receptor set was obtained from a woman in her 40s with Graves' hyperthyroidism.

The V gene is TRBV6-6, the J gene TRBJ1-2; 7 bases agree with TRBD1. V shed 2 bases and J 4 bases; nucleotides not matched to a gene: 13. Germline values: CDR1 MNHNY, CDR2 SVGAGI (reference sequence). CDR3 length: 17 residues. The CDR3 DNA reads as TGTGCCAGCAGTTACCTTACACAGGGGAGGGCCTTCTATGGCTACACCTTC. It yields the protein CASSYLTQGRAFYGYTF.

In DNA form, the CDR3 reads TGTGCCAGCAGCTTATCGGGTCCTTCCGAGACCCAGTACTTC. Amino acids: CASSLSGPSETQYF. The chain is built from TRBV7-2 and TRBJ2-5, with D uncertain. Germline CDR1 is SGHTA and CDR2 is FQGNSA. This CDR3 has 14 residues. Deletions cut 2 bases from V and 5 bases from J, with 12 bases between. The entire variable domain, with the rest obtained from reference TRBV7-2 and TRBJ2-5, is as follows: GAGVSQSPSNKVTEKGKDVELRCDPISGHTALYWYRQSLGQGLEFLIYFQGNSAPDKSGLPSDRFSAERTGGSVSTLTIQRTQQEDSAVYLCASSLSGPSETQYFGPGTRLLVL.

Comment on this clonotype: The junction differs from germline at one of its ends, possibly a read error. The chain links TRBV5-5 to TRBJ1-5; 7 bases map to TRBD1. This CDR3 is built from 13 residues. Germline-derived CDR1 and CDR2 are SGHKS and YYEKEE (reference sequence). The DNA for the CDR3 is TGTGCCGGCAGCTTAACAGGGGATCAGCCCCAGCATTTT. Protein: CAGSLTGDQPQHF.

J is TRBJ1-1 and V is TRBV20-1; no clear D gene. Germline CDR1 is DFQATT and CDR2 is SNEGSKA (reference sequence). Trimming stripped 0 bases from V and 7 bases from J, with 9 bases between. This CDR3 comprises 12 residues. CDR3 coding DNA: TGCAGTGCTAGAGAACCCAATCGTGAAGCTTTCTTT. Translating it yields CSAREPNREAFF.

This clonotype has a single count. The rearrangement uses TRBV20-1 and TRBJ1-5; D ambiguous. This CDR3 is built from 16 residues. The V end lost 4 bases, the J end lost 0 bases, and 16 bases lay between the germline ends. In germline, CDR1 is DFQATT, CDR2 SNEGSKA (reference sequence). The CDR3 DNA follows: TGCAGTGCTAAAGACCCTCCAACTAATAGCAATCAGCCCCAGCATTTT. Its translation: CSAKDPPTNSNQPQHF.

The chain couples TRBV7-3 to TRBJ2-5; either TRBD1 or TRBD2 may fit D (6 bases each). Germline V gene data show CDR1 as SGHTA and CDR2 as FQGTGA. Trimming took 5 bases from V and 7 from J, leaving 20 bases between them. The CDR3 is 15 amino acids. In DNA, the CDR3 is TGTGCCAGCAGCCATCAGCTGGGGGGCGATCGGACCCAGTACTTC. Its protein product is CASSHQLGGDRTQYF.

This clonotype was detected only a few times. The chain employs TRBV7-2 and TRBJ2-7; 12 nucleotides match TRBD2. Germline CDR1 is SGHTA and CDR2 is FQGNSA. The CDR3 has 15 amino acids. Losses at the gene ends were 5 bases for V and 6 bases for J; bases not matched to a gene: 8. In DNA form, the CDR3 reads TGTGCCAGCAGCGCTAGCGGGAGGGCCGTCCGCGAGCAGTACTTC. This codes for CASSASGRAVREQYF. Based on the CDR3 plus reference TRBV7-2 and TRBJ2-7, the full variable domain is GAGVSQSPSNKVTEKGKDVELRCDPISGHTALYWYRQSLGQGLEFLIYFQGNSAPDKSGLPSDRFSAERTGGSVSTLTIQRTQQEDSAVYLCASSASGRAVREQYFGPGTRLTVT.

The chain uses TRBV5-4 and TRBJ2-2; D is perhaps TRBD2 (5 bases). The CDR3 contains 15 residues. Germline CDR1 SGHNT, CDR2 YYREEE (reference sequence). The V end was cut by 3 bases, the J end by 6 bases, with 15 bases between. CDR3 region: CASSSSRGTAGELFF. The CDR3 coding sequence is TGTGCCAGCAGCTCGAGCCGGGGTACCGCCGGGGAGCTGTTTTTT.

This clonotype was counted at least ten times. Germline and junction disagree at one end, which may indicate a read error. This chain links TRBV2 with TRBJ1-6; maybe TRBD1 (5 bases). Germline V CDR1 and CDR2: SNHLY, FYNNEI. The CDR3 has 12 amino acids. This chain's CDR3 is CASRQGDSPFHF. CDR3 in DNA: TGTGCCAGCAGGCAGGGTGATTCACCCTTCCACTTT.

This clonotype was found many times. The chain links TRBV12-3 or TRBV12-4 to TRBJ2-7, with D perhaps TRBD2 (6 bases). V lost 2 bases and J 0 bases, leaving 8 bases between the germline ends. This CDR3 is built from 14 residues. Written as DNA, the CDR3 is TGTGCCAGCAGTTTACGGGGGTTCTCCTACGAGCAGTACTTC. This sequence encodes CASSLRGFSYEQYF.

This clonotype was picked up many times. The gene calls are TRBV7-2 and TRBJ2-6, with TRBD1 as a possible D gene (5 bases). The CDR3 is 15 residues long. The germline V and J ends were trimmed by 4 bases and 2 bases, with 9 bases remaining between them. CDR1 is SGHTA and CDR2 is FQGNSA in the germline V gene. DNA for the CDR3: TGTGCCAGCAGCTCCTCAGGGACTGGGGCCAACGTCCTGACTTTC. Protein product: CASSSSGTGANVLTF.

In this sample, this clonotype turned up many times. The chain combines TRBV19 with TRBJ1-1; D not certain. V was trimmed by 6 bases and J by 2 bases, leaving 13 bases between them. The CDR3 extends over 14 amino acids. Germline V CDR1 and CDR2: LNHDA, SQIVND (reference sequence). Here the CDR3 reads CASRPTPENTEAFF. CDR3 coding DNA: TGTGCCAGTAGACCGACACCGGAAAACACTGAAGCTTTCTTT.

The J gene is TRBJ2-7, the V gene TRBV6-2 or TRBV6-3; the match to TRBD2 covers 11 bases. Unmatched junction bases numbered 4, after V lost 5 bases and J lost 4 bases. Germline V gives CDR1 MNHEY, CDR2 SVGEGT. The CDR3 is 14 amino acids. The CDR3 region is CASSGTSGVYEQYF. Written as DNA, the CDR3 is TGTGCCAGCAGTGGGACTAGCGGAGTATACGAGCAGTACTTC.